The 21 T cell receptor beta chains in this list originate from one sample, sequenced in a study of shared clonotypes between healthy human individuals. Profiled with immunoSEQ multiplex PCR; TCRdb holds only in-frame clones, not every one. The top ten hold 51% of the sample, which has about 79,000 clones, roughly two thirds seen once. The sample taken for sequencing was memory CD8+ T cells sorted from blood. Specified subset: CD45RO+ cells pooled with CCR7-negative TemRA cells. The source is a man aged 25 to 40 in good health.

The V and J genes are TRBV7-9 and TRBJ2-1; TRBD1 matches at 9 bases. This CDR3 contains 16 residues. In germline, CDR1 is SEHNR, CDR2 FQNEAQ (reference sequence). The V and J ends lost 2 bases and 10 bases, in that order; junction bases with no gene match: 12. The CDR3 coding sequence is TGTGCCAGCAGCTTAACCGGGACAGGGAGCTCTGAGGAGCAGTTCTTC. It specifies CASSLTGTGSSEEQFF. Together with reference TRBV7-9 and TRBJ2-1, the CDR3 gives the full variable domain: DTGVSQNPRHKITKRGQNVTFRCDPISEHNRLYWYRQTLGQGPEFLTYFQNEAQLEKSRLLSDRFSAERPKGSFSTLEIQRTEQGDSAMYLCASSLTGTGSSEEQFFGPGTRLTVL.

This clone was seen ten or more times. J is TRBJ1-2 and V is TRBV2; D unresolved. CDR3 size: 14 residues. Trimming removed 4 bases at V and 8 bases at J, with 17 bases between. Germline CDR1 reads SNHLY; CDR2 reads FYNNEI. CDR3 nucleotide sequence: TGTGCCAGCAGTGGGGCCGACGGCTACGGGGGCTACACCTTC. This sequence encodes CASSGADGYGGYTF.

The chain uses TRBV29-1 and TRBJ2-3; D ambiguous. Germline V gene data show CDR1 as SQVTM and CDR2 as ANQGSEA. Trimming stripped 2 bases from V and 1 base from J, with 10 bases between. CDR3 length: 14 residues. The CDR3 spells CSVEPKVRTDTQYF. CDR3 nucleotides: TGCAGCGTTGAACCCAAAGTACGCACAGATACGCAGTATTTT.

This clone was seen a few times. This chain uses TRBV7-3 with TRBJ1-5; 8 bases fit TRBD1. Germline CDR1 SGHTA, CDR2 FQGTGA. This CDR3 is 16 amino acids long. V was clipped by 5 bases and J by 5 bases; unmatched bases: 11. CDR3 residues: CASSIDGQGGDQPQHF. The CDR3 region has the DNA TGTGCCAGCAGCATTGACGGACAGGGAGGGGATCAGCCCCAGCATTTT.

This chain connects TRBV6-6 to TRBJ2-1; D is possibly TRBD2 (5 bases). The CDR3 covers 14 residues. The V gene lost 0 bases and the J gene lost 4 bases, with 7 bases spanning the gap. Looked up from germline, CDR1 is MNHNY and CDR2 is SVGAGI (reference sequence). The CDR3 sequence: CASSYSGEYNEQFF. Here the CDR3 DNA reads TGTGCCAGCAGTTACTCGGGAGAGTACAATGAGCAGTTCTTC.

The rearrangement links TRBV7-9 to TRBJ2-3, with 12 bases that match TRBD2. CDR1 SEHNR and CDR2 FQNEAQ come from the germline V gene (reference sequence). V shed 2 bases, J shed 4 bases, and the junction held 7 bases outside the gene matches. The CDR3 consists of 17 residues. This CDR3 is CASSLLSSGRAADTQYF. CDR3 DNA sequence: TGTGCCAGCAGCTTATTGTCTAGCGGGAGGGCTGCAGATACGCAGTATTTT. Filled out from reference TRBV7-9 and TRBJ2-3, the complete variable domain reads DTGVSQNPRHKITKRGQNVTFRCDPISEHNRLYWYRQTLGQGPEFLTYFQNEAQLEKSRLLSDRFSAERPKGSFSTLEIQRTEQGDSAMYLCASSLLSSGRAADTQYFGPGTRLTVL.

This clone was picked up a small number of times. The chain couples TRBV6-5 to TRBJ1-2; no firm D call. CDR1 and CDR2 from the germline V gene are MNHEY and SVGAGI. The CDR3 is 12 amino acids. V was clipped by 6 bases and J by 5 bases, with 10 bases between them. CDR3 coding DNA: TGTGCCAGCAGAAACGTCGAATATGGCTACACCTTC. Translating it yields CASRNVEYGYTF.

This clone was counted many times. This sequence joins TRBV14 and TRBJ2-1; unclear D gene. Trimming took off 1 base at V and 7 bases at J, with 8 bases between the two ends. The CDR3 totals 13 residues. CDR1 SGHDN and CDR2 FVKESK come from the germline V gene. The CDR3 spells CASSQGSPNEQFF. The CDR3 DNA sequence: TGTGCCAGCAGCCAAGGCAGTCCTAATGAGCAGTTCTTC.

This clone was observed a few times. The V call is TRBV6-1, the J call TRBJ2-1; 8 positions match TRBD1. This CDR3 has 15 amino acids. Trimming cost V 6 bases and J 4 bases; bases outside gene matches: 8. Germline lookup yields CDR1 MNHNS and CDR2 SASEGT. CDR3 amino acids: CASSLDRGSYNEQFF. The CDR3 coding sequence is TGTGCCAGCAGCCTTGACAGGGGCTCTTACAATGAGCAGTTCTTC.

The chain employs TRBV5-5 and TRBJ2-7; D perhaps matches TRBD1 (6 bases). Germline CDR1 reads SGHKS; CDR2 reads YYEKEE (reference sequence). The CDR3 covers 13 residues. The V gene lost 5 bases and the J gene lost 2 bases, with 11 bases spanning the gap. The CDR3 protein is CASRRTGTYEQYF. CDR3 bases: TGTGCCAGCAGGCGCACAGGGACCTACGAGCAGTACTTC.

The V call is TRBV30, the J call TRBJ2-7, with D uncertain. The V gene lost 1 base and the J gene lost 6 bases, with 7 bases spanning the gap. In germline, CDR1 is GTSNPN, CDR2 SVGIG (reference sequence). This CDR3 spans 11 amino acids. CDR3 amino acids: CAWSEGLEQYF. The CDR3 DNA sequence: TGTGCCTGGAGTGAAGGGCTCGAGCAGTACTTC.

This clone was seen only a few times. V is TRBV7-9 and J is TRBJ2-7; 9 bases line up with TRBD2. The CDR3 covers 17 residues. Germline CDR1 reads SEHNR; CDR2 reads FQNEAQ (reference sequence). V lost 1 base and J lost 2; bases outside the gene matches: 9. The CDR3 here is CASSLEASGMSPYEQYF. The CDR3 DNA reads TGTGCCAGCAGCTTAGAGGCTAGCGGGATGTCCCCCTACGAGCAGTACTTC.

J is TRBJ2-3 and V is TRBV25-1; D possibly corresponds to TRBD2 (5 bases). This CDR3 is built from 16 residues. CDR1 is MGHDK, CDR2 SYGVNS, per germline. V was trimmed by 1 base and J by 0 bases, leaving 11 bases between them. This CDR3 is CASSEWGVTSTDTQYF. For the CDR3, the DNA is TGTGCCAGCAGTGAATGGGGAGTAACTAGCACAGATACGCAGTATTTT.

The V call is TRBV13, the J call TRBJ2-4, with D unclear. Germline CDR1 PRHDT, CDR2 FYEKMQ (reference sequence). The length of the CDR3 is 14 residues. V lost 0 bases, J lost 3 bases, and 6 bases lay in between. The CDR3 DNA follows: TGTGCCAGCAGCTTAGGTGGCGGCAAAAACATTCAGTACTTC. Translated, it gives CASSLGGGKNIQYF.

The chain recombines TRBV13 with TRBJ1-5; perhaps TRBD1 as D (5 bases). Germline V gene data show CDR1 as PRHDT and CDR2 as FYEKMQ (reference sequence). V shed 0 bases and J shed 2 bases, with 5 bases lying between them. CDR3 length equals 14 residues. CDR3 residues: CASSLGGGNQPQHF. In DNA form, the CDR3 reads TGTGCCAGCAGCTTAGGGGGGGGCAATCAGCCCCAGCATTTT.

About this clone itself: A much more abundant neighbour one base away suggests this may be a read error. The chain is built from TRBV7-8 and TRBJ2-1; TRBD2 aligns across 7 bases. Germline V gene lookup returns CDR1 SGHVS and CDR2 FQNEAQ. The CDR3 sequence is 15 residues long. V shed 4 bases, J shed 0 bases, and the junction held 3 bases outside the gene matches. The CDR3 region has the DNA TGTGCCAGCAGCTCGCGGGGGAGCTCCTACAATGAGCAGTTCTTC. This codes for CASSSRGSSYNEQFF.

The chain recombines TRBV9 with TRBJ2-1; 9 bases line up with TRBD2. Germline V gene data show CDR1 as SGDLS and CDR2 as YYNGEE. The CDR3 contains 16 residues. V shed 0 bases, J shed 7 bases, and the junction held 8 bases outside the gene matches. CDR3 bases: TGTGCCAGCAGCGTAGATGGTAGCGGGAGTGGAAATGAGCAGTTCTTC. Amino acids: CASSVDGSGSGNEQFF.

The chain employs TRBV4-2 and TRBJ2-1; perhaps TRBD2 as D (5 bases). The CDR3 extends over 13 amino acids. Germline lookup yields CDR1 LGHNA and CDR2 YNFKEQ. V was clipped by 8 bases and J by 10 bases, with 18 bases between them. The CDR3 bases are TGTGCCAGCGGATTAGGTGGGAGTGGCGAGCAGTTCTTC. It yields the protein CASGLGGSGEQFF.

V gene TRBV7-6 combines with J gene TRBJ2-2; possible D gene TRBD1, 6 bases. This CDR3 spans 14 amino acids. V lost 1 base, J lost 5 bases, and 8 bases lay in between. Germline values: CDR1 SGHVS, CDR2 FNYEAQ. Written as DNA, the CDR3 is TGTGCCAGCAGCTTAGTCAGGGGTACCGGGGAGCTGTTTTTT. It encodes CASSLVRGTGELFF.

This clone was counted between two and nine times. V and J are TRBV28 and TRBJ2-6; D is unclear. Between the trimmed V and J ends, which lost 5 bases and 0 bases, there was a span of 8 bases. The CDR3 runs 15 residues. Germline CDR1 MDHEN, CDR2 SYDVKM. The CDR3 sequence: CASSPKPSGANVLTF. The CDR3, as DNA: TGTGCCAGCAGTCCCAAGCCCTCTGGGGCCAACGTCCTGACTTTC.

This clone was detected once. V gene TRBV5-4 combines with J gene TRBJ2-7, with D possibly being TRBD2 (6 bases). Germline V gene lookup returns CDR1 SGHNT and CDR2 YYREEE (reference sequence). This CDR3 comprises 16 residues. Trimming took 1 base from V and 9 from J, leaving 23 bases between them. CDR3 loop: CASSLNGGGPPRGQYF. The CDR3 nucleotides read TGTGCCAGCAGCTTGAACGGGGGAGGCCCTCCTCGAGGGCAGTACTTC.